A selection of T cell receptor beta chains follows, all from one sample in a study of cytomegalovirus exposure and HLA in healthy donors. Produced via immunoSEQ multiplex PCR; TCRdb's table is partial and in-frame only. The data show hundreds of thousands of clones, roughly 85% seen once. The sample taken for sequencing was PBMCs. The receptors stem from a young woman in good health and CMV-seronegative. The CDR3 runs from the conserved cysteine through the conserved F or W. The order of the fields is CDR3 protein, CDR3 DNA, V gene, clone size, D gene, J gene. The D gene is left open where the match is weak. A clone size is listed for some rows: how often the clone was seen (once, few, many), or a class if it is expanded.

CSVELRLAGHTDTQYF TGCAGCGTTGAACTAAGACTAGCGGGGCACACAGATACGCAGTATTTT TRBV29-1 - TRBD2 TRBJ2-3
CASSAGAAGAGELFF TGTGCCAGCAGCGCTGGGGCAGCGGGGGCCGGGGAGCTGTTTTTT TRBV9 - TRBD2 TRBJ2-2
CASSSLSTSGNTYEQYF TGTGCCAGCAGTTCGCTTTCGACTAGCGGAAACACCTACGAGCAGTACTTC TRBV27 once TRBD2 TRBJ2-7
CASTGAGELFF TGTGCCAGCACGGGGGCCGGGGAGCTGTTTTTT TRBV6-5 - - TRBJ2-2
CASSYGGAGETQYF TGTGCCAGCAGTTACGGGGGGGCCGGAGAGACCCAGTACTTC TRBV6-6 - - TRBJ2-5
CASSLAASGYDDIQYF TGTGCCAGCAGTTTAGCGGCTAGCGGATACGATGACATTCAGTACTTC TRBV28 few TRBD2 TRBJ2-4
CASSTPGQGYEQYF TGTGCCAGCAGTACCCCGGGACAGGGTTACGAGCAGTACTTC TRBV6-5 - TRBD1 TRBJ2-7
CASSQDQAGGYEQYF TGCGCCAGCAGCCAAGATCAGGCAGGGGGATACGAGCAGTACTTC TRBV4-1 - TRBD1 TRBJ2-7
CASSSVAGGWNEQFF TGTGCCAGCAGCTCAGTAGCGGGGGGATGGAATGAGCAGTTCTTC TRBV5-4 - TRBD2 TRBJ2-1
CASSGPSGGAGTGELFF TGTGCCAGCAGTGGACCTAGCGGGGGGGCCGGGACCGGGGAGCTGTTTTTT TRBV6-1 - TRBD2 TRBJ2-2
CASSYDRGPQAEAFF TGTGCCAGCAGTTATGACAGGGGGCCTCAGGCTGAAGCTTTCTTT TRBV6-5 - TRBD1 TRBJ1-1
CASLGLWNTEAFF TGTGCCAGCTTGGGCCTCTGGAACACTGAAGCTTTCTTT TRBV27 - - TRBJ1-1
CSVVVENYGYTF TGCAGCGTTGTCGTAGAGAACTATGGCTACACCTTC TRBV29-1 - - TRBJ1-2
CASSLFAGGPGNTGELFF TGTGCCAGCAGCTTGTTTGCGGGAGGGCCGGGGAACACCGGGGAGCTGTTTTTT TRBV7-6 once TRBD2 TRBJ2-2
CASSLGTGGILDTQYF TGTGCCAGCAGCTTGGGGACAGGCGGGATATTAGATACGCAGTATTTT TRBV5-8 - - TRBJ2-3
CASSLGPGPGSEQYF TGTGCCAGCAGCTTAGGTCCCGGGCCCGGGAGCGAGCAGTACTTC TRBV11-2 - - TRBJ2-7
CASSYVQGYSPLHF TGTGCCAGCAGTTACGTCCAGGGATATTCACCCCTCCACTTT TRBV6-5 - - TRBJ1-6
CASSGWTPNTGELFF TGTGCCAGCAGTGGCTGGACACCGAACACCGGGGAGCTGTTTTTT TRBV25-1 - - TRBJ2-2
CASSIHRGTSRHEQFF TGTGCCAGCAGCATCCATCGCGGGACTAGCCGGCATGAGCAGTTCTTC TRBV5-4 - TRBD2 TRBJ2-1
CAWSVPRGDDQPQHF TGTGCCTGGAGTGTACCCCGGGGGGACGATCAGCCCCAGCATTTT TRBV30 - - TRBJ1-5
CASSPAGGSYEQYF TGTGCCAGCTCACCGGCGGGGGGCTCCTACGAGCAGTACTTC TRBV18 - TRBD2 TRBJ2-7
CASSTDRVGGAEAFF TGCGCCAGCAGCACCGACAGGGTTGGTGGGGCTGAAGCTTTCTTT TRBV5-1 - TRBD1 TRBJ1-1